This T cell receptor beta chain came from a study of blood T cell repertoires in COVID-19. Study context: PBMCs, B-cell-depleted T cells, or T cells provided the cDNA or gDNA that made up the material.

Sequencing used immunoSEQ multiplex PCR; TCRdb keeps in-frame clones, though not all of them. The sample holds about 42,000 clones; roughly four fifths are singletons and the top ten take 35% to 50%. The junction had 6 bases not matched to a gene; V was cut back by 6 bases and J by 7 bases. Germline V lookup: CDR1 LNHDA, CDR2 SQIVND (reference sequence). This CDR3 is 14 amino acids long. Material for sequencing was peripheral blood. The sequence came from a human donor in a cohort sampled during active COVID-19. V and J are TRBV19 and TRBJ1-4; the match to TRBD1 covers 9 bases. CDR3 DNA: TGTGCCAGTAGACCGGACAGGGGACTTGAAAAACTGTTTTTT. Its translation is CASRPDRGLEKLFF.